These 23 T cell receptor beta chains originate from one sample sequenced in a study of blood T cell repertoires in COVID-19. Some clones are missing from TCRdb's copy, which holds only in-frame ones; the method was immunoSEQ multiplex PCR. The sample consists of 95,000 to 150,000 clones, about 91% of them appearing once. The source material was peripheral blood. Receptors were obtained from a woman aged 45 to 65 with active or convalescent COVID-19.

The V gene is TRBV30, the J gene TRBJ2-5; weak D call: TRBD2 (6 bases). Per the germline V gene, CDR1 is GTSNPN and CDR2 is SVGIG (reference sequence). CDR3 length: 15 residues. V was shortened by 0 bases and J by 2 bases, with 13 bases between the two germline ends. The DNA of the CDR3 is TGTGCCTGGAGTGTTCCGACTGGGGGGCAAGAGACCCAGTACTTC. This translates into CAWSVPTGGQETQYF.

CDR3 sequence reads: CARGGLKRGFTEAFF. The CDR3 region has the DNA TGTGCCAGGGGGGGGTTAAAAAGGGGCTTCACTGAAGCTTTCTTT. The chain links TRBV7-2 to TRBJ1-1, with a weak D call TRBD1 (5 bases). Germline V gives CDR1 SGHTA, CDR2 FQGNSA. This CDR3 contains 15 residues. V lost 9 bases to trimming and J lost 4 bases, with 21 bases between them.

The chain combines TRBV6-2 or TRBV6-3 with TRBJ2-3; D is unclear. Trimming took off 2 bases at V and 6 bases at J, with 3 bases between the two ends. This CDR3 region has 11 residues. The V gene's germline CDR1 is MNHEY and CDR2 SVGEGT. Here the CDR3 reads CASSYEDTQYF. DNA for the CDR3: TGTGCCAGCAGTTACGAGGATACGCAGTATTTT.

The chain recombines TRBV20-1 with TRBJ2-7; no reliable D call. Germline CDR1 reads DFQATT; CDR2 reads SNEGSKA (reference sequence). The CDR3 is 11 amino acids. V was trimmed by 6 bases and J by 3 bases, leaving 9 bases between them. CDR3 residues: CSAETIYEQYF. The CDR3 DNA sequence: TGCAGTGCCGAAACAATCTACGAGCAGTACTTC.

This clone has a single count. J is TRBJ1-5 and V is TRBV12-3 or TRBV12-4, with no clear D. This CDR3 spans 13 amino acids. V shed 3 bases and J shed 7 bases, with 10 bases lying between them. CDR3 region: CASSLREGQPQHF. The CDR3 region has the DNA TGTGCCAGCAGTTTGAGGGAAGGGCAGCCCCAGCATTTT.

The chain carries TRBV7-8 and TRBJ1-1, with 7 bases identical to TRBD1. Germline trimming cut 5 bases from V and 0 bases from J; bases unmatched to any gene: 15. This CDR3 contains 18 residues. The V gene's germline CDR1 is SGHVS and CDR2 FQNEAQ. CDR3 protein: CASSLRNRGFIMNTEAFF. The CDR3 region has the DNA TGTGCCAGCAGCCTCAGGAACAGGGGCTTTATCATGAACACTGAAGCTTTCTTT. Supplemented by reference TRBV7-8 and TRBJ1-1, the full variable domain reads GAGVSQSPRYKVAKRGQDVALRCDPISGHVSLFWYQQALGQGPEFLTYFQNEAQLDKSGLPSDRFFAERPEGSVSTLKIQRTQQEDSAVYLCASSLRNRGFIMNTEAFFGQGTRLTVV.

The V and J genes are TRBV2 and TRBJ1-2, with TRBD1 identical over 7 bases. Germline V gives CDR1 SNHLY, CDR2 FYNNEI. J was trimmed by 8 bases and V by 6 bases; bases with no gene match: 9. The CDR3 has 13 residues. The CDR3 loop is CASRDPDRAGYTF. CDR3 nucleotide sequence: TGTGCCAGCAGAGATCCCGACAGGGCGGGCTACACCTTC.

The J gene is TRBJ2-1, the V gene TRBV10-3; possibly TRBD1 for D (6 bases). Germline V gene lookup returns CDR1 ENHRY and CDR2 SYGVKD. This CDR3 comprises 13 residues. V lost 3 bases to trimming and J lost 5 bases, with 8 bases between them. CDR3 in DNA: TGTGCCATCAGTGAAACAGGGAACAATGAGCAGTTCTTC. Amino acid sequence: CAISETGNNEQFF.

The chain employs TRBV5-1 and TRBJ2-7; D not resolved. The CDR3 has 11 amino acids. V was shortened by 5 bases and J by 4 bases, with 7 bases between the two germline ends. Germline V gene sequence: CDR1 SGHRS, CDR2 YFSETQ. The CDR3 DNA is TGCGCCAGCAGAACACAATACGAGCAGTACTTC. Its translation is CASRTQYEQYF.

The chain carries TRBV4-2 and TRBJ2-7, with TRBD2 identical over 11 bases. Germline CDR1 is LGHNA and CDR2 is YNFKEQ. CDR3 length equals 15 residues. V shed 0 bases, J shed 2 bases, and the junction held 0 bases outside the gene matches. CDR3 residues: CASSQELAGAYEQYF. The CDR3 DNA follows: TGTGCCAGCAGCCAAGAACTAGCGGGAGCCTACGAGCAGTACTTC.

This chain connects TRBV2 to TRBJ1-2, with D possibly TRBD1 on 5 matching bases. Deletions cut 7 bases from V and 4 bases from J, with 16 bases between. Germline CDR1 SNHLY, CDR2 FYNNEI. The length of the CDR3 is 14 residues. The CDR3 DNA is TGTGCCAGCATGGGGCCGGATGGAGTCTATGGCTACACCTTC. Its protein is CASMGPDGVYGYTF.

This chain connects TRBV19 to TRBJ2-6, with a possible D match to TRBD1 (5 bases). The CDR3 totals 13 residues. Between the trimmed V and J ends, which lost 3 bases and 8 bases, there was a span of 8 bases. Looked up from germline, CDR1 is LNHDA and CDR2 is SQIVND (reference sequence). The CDR3 DNA is TGTGCCAGTAGTATGTCAGGGTCCAACGTCCTGACTTTC. Its protein product is CASSMSGSNVLTF.

The CDR3 protein is CASSQEVASGRAYEQYF. CDR3 bases: TGTGCCAGCAGCCAAGAGGTAGCTAGCGGGAGGGCCTACGAGCAGTACTTC. The chain links TRBV3-1 (or the pseudogene TRBV3-2) to TRBJ2-7; 12 bases are a match to TRBD2. With 0 bases clipped from V and 2 bases from J, the junction kept 5 bases outside the gene matches. The CDR3 loop spans 17 amino acids. The germline V gene encodes CDR1 LGHDT and CDR2 YNNKEL (reference sequence).

V gene TRBV6-2 or TRBV6-3 combines with J gene TRBJ2-3; the match to TRBD2 covers 9 bases. This CDR3 region has 17 residues. J lost 3 bases, V lost 0 bases, and 7 bases had no gene match. Germline V lookup: CDR1 MNHEY, CDR2 SVGEGT. CDR3 DNA sequence: TGTGCCAGCAGTTACTCGATAGCGGGAGCGCGGACAGATACGCAGTATTTT. Translation: CASSYSIAGARTDTQYF.

This clone has a single count. The chain links TRBV6-5 to TRBJ2-7, with 9 bases identical to TRBD1. Trimming at V came to 6 bases and at J to 3 bases, leaving 9 bases not matched to a gene. The CDR3 runs 15 residues. The V gene's germline CDR1 is MNHEY and CDR2 SVGAGI. In DNA, the CDR3 is TGTGCCAGCAGCGTAGTGGGACAGGGTTTCTACGAGCAGTACTTC. It is translated as CASSVVGQGFYEQYF.

The chain links TRBV7-3 to TRBJ2-5; 9 nucleotides match TRBD2. Germline V CDR1 and CDR2: SGHTA, FQGTGA. V was clipped by 1 base and J by 5 bases; unmatched bases: 8. CDR3 size: 16 residues. CDR3 loop: CASSLNPGLAMETQYF. In DNA form, the CDR3 reads TGTGCCAGCAGCTTAAACCCCGGACTAGCGATGGAGACCCAGTACTTC.

The chain is built from TRBV6-5 and TRBJ2-3; TRBD2 might be the D (5 bases). With 4 bases removed from V and 4 bases from J, the gap between germline ends came to 15 bases. The germline gives CDR1 MNHEY, CDR2 SVGAGI. The CDR3 runs 15 residues. CDR3 region: CASSLSGRAADTQYF. For the CDR3, the DNA is TGTGCCAGCAGTTTAAGCGGAAGGGCGGCAGATACGCAGTATTTT.

The V call is TRBV16, the J call TRBJ1-5, with no clear D. Deletions cut 0 bases from V and 3 bases from J, with 6 bases between. The length of the CDR3 is 14 residues. Germline CDR1 reads KGHSY; CDR2 reads FQNENV. CDR3 sequence: CASSQSAPNQPQHF. The CDR3 bases are TGTGCCAGCAGCCAATCGGCACCCAATCAGCCCCAGCATTTT.

The chain has TRBV25-1 and TRBJ1-6, with D possibly matching TRBD1 (5 bases). This CDR3 spans 14 amino acids. V dropped 4 bases and J dropped 7 bases, with 11 bases sitting between them. Germline CDR1 and CDR2: MGHDK and SYGVNS. CDR3 protein: CASSVRVGNSPLHF. CDR3 bases: TGTGCCAGCAGTGTCAGGGTGGGCAATTCACCCCTCCACTTT.

This chain uses TRBV30 with TRBJ1-5; 9 nucleotides line up with TRBD1. This CDR3 is built from 12 residues. The ends lost 8 bases at V and 4 bases at J; junction bases unmatched: 3. The germline CDR1 and CDR2 sequences are GTSNPN and SVGIG (reference sequence). CDR3 in amino acids: CAGGQGNQPQHF. The CDR3 DNA reads as TGTGCCGGGGGACAGGGTAATCAGCCCCAGCATTTT.

This chain uses TRBV4-1 with TRBJ1-4; D not resolved. Germline values: CDR1 MGHRA, CDR2 YSYEKL. The CDR3 extends over 15 amino acids. V lost 1 base and J 8 bases, leaving 14 bases between the germline ends. CDR3 nucleotide sequence: TGCGCCAGCAGCCAAGTCGGACTGAAAGGGGAAAAACTGTTTTTT. Its translation is CASSQVGLKGEKLFF.

The chain recombines TRBV27 with TRBJ2-3, with TRBD2 matching over 8 bases. CDR1 MNHEY and CDR2 SMNVEV come from the germline V gene (reference sequence). CDR3 length equals 16 residues. The ends lost 6 bases at V and 4 bases at J; junction bases unmatched: 12. The CDR3 sequence: CASSSQRETFADTQYF. The CDR3 coding sequence is TGTGCCAGCAGCTCTCAGCGGGAGACTTTCGCAGATACGCAGTATTTT.

V gene TRBV6-2 or TRBV6-3 combines with J gene TRBJ2-4; 9 nucleotides align to TRBD1. Germline V gene sequence: CDR1 MNHEY, CDR2 SVGEGT. The CDR3 spans 15 residues. V lost 6 bases to trimming and J lost 6 bases; unmatched junction nucleotides: 9. The CDR3, as DNA: TGTGCCAGCAGCGGGACAGGGCACACAAGAAACATTCAGTACTTC. It yields the protein CASSGTGHTRNIQYF.